Reported below is one TCR beta chain. The CDR3 is 15 residues long. Germline-derived CDR1 and CDR2 are SGHDT and YYEEEE. Trimming stripped 0 bases from V and 2 bases from J, with 6 bases between. These data are taken from a study of cytomegalovirus exposure and HLA in healthy donors. With 60 Vbeta and 13 Jbeta primers, the PCR was carried out. Method: immunoSEQ multiplex PCR; TCRdb's copy keeps in-frame clones and lacks some. The table records 200,000 to 250,000 clones, approximately 88% of them present only once. Input material: PBMCs. The receptor comes from a boy aged 2-15 years in good health and CMV-seronegative. This sequence joins TRBV5-6 and TRBJ2-6; no reliable D call. The CDR3 loop is CASSLGGTGANVLTF. The CDR3 coding sequence is TGTGCCAGCAGCTTGGGAGGTACTGGGGCCAACGTCCTGACTTTC.